Listed here are 14 T cell receptor beta chains from one sample, sequenced in a study of blood T cell repertoires in COVID-19. The method was immunoSEQ multiplex PCR; TCRdb's version includes in-frame clones alone and lacks a portion of them. The table includes some 100,000 clones, roughly 88% detected once. Sequencing used peripheral blood. These receptors were obtained from a woman aged 80 or over with active or convalescent COVID-19.

The genes are TRBV9 and TRBJ1-2; 9 positions match TRBD1. This CDR3 spans 15 amino acids. The V and J ends lost 1 base and 3 bases, in that order; junction bases with no gene match: 4. Germline V lookup: CDR1 SGDLS, CDR2 YYNGEE. CDR3 protein: CASSVWDRDYYGYTF. CDR3 nucleotide sequence: TGTGCCAGCAGCGTATGGGACAGGGATTACTATGGCTACACCTTC. The full variable domain, with the rest looked up from reference TRBV9 and TRBJ1-2, is DSGVTQTPKHLITATGQRVTLRCSPRSGDLSVYWYQQSLDQGLQFLIQYYNGEERAKGNILERFSAQQFPDLHSELNLSSLELGDSALYFCASSVWDRDYYGYTFGSGTRLTVV.

This chain connects TRBV10-3 to TRBJ2-1; 7 nucleotides match TRBD1. Germline V gene data show CDR1 as ENHRY and CDR2 as SYGVKD. This CDR3 comprises 14 residues. Trimming took 6 bases from V and 7 from J; bases not matched to a gene: 9. The CDR3 loop is CAIRGDSPYNEQFF. CDR3 DNA sequence: TGTGCCATCAGGGGGGACAGTCCTTATAATGAGCAGTTCTTC.

This clone was counted a single time. V usage is TRBV6-1 and J usage is TRBJ2-2, with a weak D call TRBD1 (6 bases). This CDR3 region has 15 residues. Trimming took off 5 bases at V and 0 bases at J, with 10 bases between the two ends. Germline loops: CDR1 MNHNS, CDR2 SASEGT. CDR3 region: CASSSRTANTGELFF. CDR3 sequence (DNA): TGTGCCAGCAGTTCTCGGACAGCGAACACCGGGGAGCTGTTTTTT.

The gene calls are TRBV5-1 and TRBJ2-1; 12 bases line up with TRBD1. Germline V gene sequence: CDR1 SGHRS, CDR2 YFSETQ. Unmatched junction bases numbered 9, after V lost 5 bases and J lost 9 bases. The CDR3 loop spans 15 amino acids. The CDR3 DNA reads TGCGCCAGCAGTCGTCGGGACAGGGGGCTTAGTGAGCAGTTCTTC. It codes for CASSRRDRGLSEQFF.

The chain combines TRBV19 with TRBJ2-7; 10 bases map to TRBD1. The CDR3 is 13 residues long. The trim removed 10 bases at V and 2 bases at J, leaving 5 bases unmatched. CDR1 and CDR2 (germline): LNHDA, SQIVND (reference sequence). CDR3 protein: CAKRTGGPYEQYF. In DNA form, the CDR3 reads TGTGCCAAGAGGACAGGGGGACCCTACGAGCAGTACTTC.

This clone rates as medium-sized. The chain couples TRBV6-4 to TRBJ1-1; tentative D call: TRBD1 (6 bases). Germline values: CDR1 MRHNA, CDR2 SNTAGT. CDR3 length: 13 residues. V was cut by 4 bases and J by 1 base, with 7 bases left in between. CDR3 sequence: CASSVQGNTEAFF. The CDR3 DNA follows: TGTGCCAGCAGTGTACAGGGGAACACTGAAGCTTTCTTT.

This sequence joins TRBV18 and TRBJ1-5, with D perhaps matching TRBD1 (5 bases). CDR1 and CDR2 from the germline V gene are KGHSH and LQKENI. Trimming cost V 2 bases and J 5 bases, with 16 bases left between them. The CDR3 is made up of 16 amino acids. The DNA of the CDR3 is TGTGCCAGCTCACCATGGTCGGGGGGATCGGATCAGCCCCAGCATTTT. This codes for CASSPWSGGSDQPQHF.

The V gene is TRBV6-4, the J gene TRBJ2-1; 13 bases are shared with TRBD2. CDR3 length equals 20 residues. Germline V gene data show CDR1 as MRHNA and CDR2 as SNTAGT. The V segment lost 2 bases and the J segment 3 bases; nucleotides outside the gene matches: 13. As DNA, the CDR3 is TGTGCCAGCAGTGACGGACTAGCGGGAGTCGAACTTGAGGGCTACAATGAGCAGTTCTTC. As protein: CASSDGLAGVELEGYNEQFF.

This rearrangement joins TRBV19 to TRBJ2-1; a possible D gene is TRBD2 (6 bases). V was clipped by 7 bases and J by 6 bases, with 16 bases between them. This CDR3 has 14 residues. The germline V gene encodes CDR1 LNHDA and CDR2 SQIVND (reference sequence). CDR3 region: CASMSSGGLNEQFF. DNA for the CDR3: TGTGCCAGTATGTCGTCCGGGGGACTCAATGAGCAGTTCTTC. The whole variable domain, remainder taken from reference TRBV19 and TRBJ2-1, is DGGITQSPKYLFRKEGQNVTLSCEQNLNHDAMYWYRQDPGQGLRLIYYSQIVNDFQKGDIAEGYSVSREKKESFPLTVTSAQKNPTAFYLCASMSSGGLNEQFFGPGTRLTVL.

The genes are TRBV7-3 and TRBJ2-2, with TRBD2 matching 8 bases. The junction had 4 bases not matched to a gene; V was cut back by 1 base and J by 6 bases. The CDR3 length is 15 residues. The V gene's germline CDR1 is SGHTA and CDR2 FQGTGA. CDR3 residues: CASSLMPSGPGELFF. CDR3 sequence (DNA): TGTGCCAGCAGCTTAATGCCTAGCGGGCCCGGGGAGCTGTTTTTT.

The CDR3 DNA reads as TGCGCCAGCAGCCGTACCGGGACTAGCGAGTACAATGAGCAGTTCTTC. The encoded protein is CASSRTGTSEYNEQFF. The chain links TRBV5-1 to TRBJ2-1; 10 positions agree with TRBD2. The CDR3 consists of 16 residues. Per germline, CDR1 SGHRS and CDR2 YFSETQ. V lost 4 bases, J lost 4 bases, and 8 bases stayed unmatched.

This chain joins TRBV6-2 or TRBV6-3 and TRBJ2-2, with 9 bases identical to TRBD2. The germline gives CDR1 MNHEY, CDR2 SVGEGT. The length of the CDR3 is 16 residues. Germline trimming cut 0 bases from V and 7 bases from J; bases unmatched to any gene: 6. The CDR3 spells CASSYSMASGNGELFF. The CDR3 region has the DNA TGTGCCAGCAGTTACTCGATGGCTAGCGGGAACGGGGAGCTGTTTTTT.

The chain uses TRBV14 and TRBJ2-7, with 9 bases fitting TRBD1. Trimming cost V 4 bases and J 2 bases; bases outside gene matches: 12. The CDR3 extends over 17 amino acids. Germline values: CDR1 SGHDN, CDR2 FVKESK. CDR3 DNA sequence: TGTGCCAGCAGCCCAGCAGGACAGGGGCTAACGGCCTACGAGCAGTACTTC. Protein sequence: CASSPAGQGLTAYEQYF.

The chain carries TRBV28 and TRBJ1-3; no definite D call. Between the trimmed V and J ends, which lost 3 bases and 4 bases, there was a span of 13 bases. CDR3 length: 15 amino acids. Germline lookup yields CDR1 MDHEN and CDR2 SYDVKM. The CDR3: CASSFPGYLGNTIYF. For the CDR3, the DNA is TGTGCCAGCAGTTTCCCGGGGTACTTGGGAAACACCATATATTTT.